This TCR beta chain derives from a study of cytomegalovirus exposure and HLA in healthy donors. Turning to the study itself: Samples from HLA-typed donors yielded about 85 million unique TCRs in an early data release. The study, taken as a whole, reports: Some TCR beta chains (roughly 150 of them) were listed as cytomegalovirus-associated. The authors confirmed in vitro that a few CMV-associated chains were specific for CMV antigens.

The donors comprised healthy bone marrow donors. The V gene's germline CDR1 is KGHSH and CDR2 LQKENI. The CDR3 consists of 14 residues. Deletions cut 6 bases from V and 1 base from J, with 12 bases between. Concerning this clone itself: What it binds is unknown.

The PCR ran on 60 Vbeta and 13 Jbeta primers. Clones were read by immunoSEQ multiplex PCR, and TCRdb kept only the in-frame ones, dropping some. The sample carries some 200,000 clones, around 77% recorded once. The TCR was taken from a woman aged 30 to 39 in good health and CMV-seropositive. The sample was PBMCs. The rearrangement joins TRBV18 to TRBJ1-1; possibly TRBD1 for D (5 bases). The CDR3: CASSSGFSNTEAFF. CDR3 nucleotides: TGTGCCAGCTCGTCAGGGTTTTCGAACACTGAAGCTTTCTTT.